Listed here are 7 T cell receptor beta chains from one sample, sequenced in a study of ipilimumab plus nivolumab after autologous stem cell transplantation. Produced via immunoSEQ multiplex PCR; TCRdb's table is partial and in-frame only. The repertoire holds 35,000 to 50,000 clones, 88% seen once, with approximately 0.8% in the top ten. The sample here was PBMCs, taken in a trial of ipilimumab plus nivolumab as post-transplant consolidation. These receptors came from a male donor with multiple myeloma.

The CDR3 is CASSLEGPLAGSGQYF. CDR3 in DNA: TGTGCCAGCAGCTTAGAAGGGCCACTAGCGGGAAGTGGGCAGTACTTC. The chain joins TRBV7-8 to TRBJ2-7; 10 bases are a match to TRBD2. The CDR3 runs 16 residues. J gave up 9 bases and V 1 base, and 12 bases lay outside the gene matches. CDR1 and CDR2 (germline): SGHVS, FQNEAQ. Using reference TRBV7-8 and TRBJ2-7 for the parts outside the CDR3, the full variable domain is GAGVSQSPRYKVAKRGQDVALRCDPISGHVSLFWYQQALGQGPEFLTYFQNEAQLDKSGLPSDRFFAERPEGSVSTLKIQRTQQEDSAVYLCASSLEGPLAGSGQYFGPGTRLTVT.

V gene TRBV30 combines with J gene TRBJ1-4; D is undetermined. V was cut by 4 bases and J by 2 bases, with 8 bases left in between. The CDR3 is 13 amino acids. Germline-derived CDR1 and CDR2 are GTSNPN and SVGIG (reference sequence). CDR3 DNA: TGTGCCTGGACCCCCCCCACTAATGAAAAACTGTTTTTT. Protein sequence: CAWTPPTNEKLFF.

DNA for the CDR3: TGTGCCAGCAGCTACCCTCCAGGGGCAGGGGGGGAGCTGTTTTTT. This translates into CASSYPPGAGGELFF. The V and J genes are TRBV2 and TRBJ2-2; the D gene is possibly TRBD1 (6 bases). Germline CDR1 and CDR2: SNHLY and FYNNEI. The CDR3 covers 15 residues. V gave up 6 bases and J gave up 8 bases, with 19 bases separating them.

The gene calls are TRBV2 and TRBJ2-4, with 10 bases lining up with TRBD1. Germline values: CDR1 SNHLY, CDR2 FYNNEI. J lost 7 bases, V lost 3 bases, and 3 bases had no gene match. The CDR3 extends over 14 amino acids. The CDR3: CASSDRTGGNIQYF. As DNA, the CDR3 is TGTGCCAGCAGTGACCGGACAGGGGGGAACATTCAGTACTTC. Combining the CDR3 with reference TRBV2 and TRBJ2-4 gives the whole variable domain EPEVTQTPSHQVTQMGQEVILRCVPISNHLYFYWYRQILGQKVEFLVSFYNNEISEKSEIFDDQFSVERPDGSNFTLKIRSTKLEDSAMYFCASSDRTGGNIQYFGAGTRLSVL.

This sequence joins TRBV18 and TRBJ1-2, with D tentatively TRBD1 (5 bases). The germline V gene has CDR1 KGHSH and CDR2 LQKENI. Trimming stripped 4 bases from V and 6 bases from J, with 15 bases between. CDR3 length: 14 residues. This CDR3 is CASSLTPGGNGYTF. The DNA of the CDR3 is TGTGCCAGCTCACTTACGCCTGGGGGAAATGGCTACACCTTC.

This clone is a singleton in its sample. The rearrangement links TRBV2 to TRBJ2-4; D gene uncertain. The CDR3 is made up of 15 amino acids. Per the germline V gene, CDR1 is SNHLY and CDR2 is FYNNEI. V lost 5 bases to trimming and J lost 3 bases, with 14 bases between them. DNA of the CDR3: TGTGCCAGCAGTCACTCGATTTGGGGCAAAAACATTCAGTACTTC. Translated, it gives CASSHSIWGKNIQYF.

This clone turned up a few times. Other DNA sequences of this sample code for an identical CDR3. The rearrangement links TRBV5-1 to TRBJ1-6; the match to TRBD1 covers 10 bases. The V segment lost 4 bases and the J segment 7 bases; nucleotides outside the gene matches: 5. Per the germline V gene, CDR1 is SGHRS and CDR2 is YFSETQ. There are 15 residues in the CDR3. CDR3 DNA sequence: TGCGCCAGCAGCCTCAGGACAGGGGGAAATTCACCCCTCCACTTT. It encodes CASSLRTGGNSPLHF.